A single sample is the source of the 21 T cell receptor beta chains below, sequenced in a study of blood T cells in healthy people across ages. Sample-barcoded 5' priming and a J-beta primer mix drove a second PCR of about 6 to 12 cycles. TCRdb reprocessed the 5' RACE reads with MiXCR, giving one entry per CDR3 protein. The data contain approximately 800,000 distinct CDR3 sequences, 35% to 60% of them singletons. Sequencing was carried out using blood. The receptors originated from a man aged 80 or over in good health.

J is TRBJ2-5 and V is TRBV11-2, with TRBD2 matching over 7 bases. V was clipped by 1 base and J by 2 bases; unmatched bases: 4. Germline V lookup: CDR1 SGHAT, CDR2 FQNNGV. CDR3 length: 15 residues. The CDR3 sequence: CASSLVVGRQETQYF. CDR3 bases: TGTGCCAGCAGCTTAGTTGTCGGGAGGCAAGAGACCCAGTACTTC.

This clonotype appeared many times. J is TRBJ2-7 and V is TRBV20-1; maybe TRBD2 (6 bases). With 0 bases removed from V and 7 bases from J, the gap between germline ends came to 19 bases. Per the germline V gene, CDR1 is DFQATT and CDR2 is SNEGSKA (reference sequence). CDR3 length: 15 amino acids. CDR3 nucleotide sequence: TGCAGTGCTAGAGATACAAGACTAGACCCCGGGGAGCAGTACTTC. Its translation: CSARDTRLDPGEQYF.

This rearrangement joins TRBV30 to TRBJ2-1, with D unresolved. V was shortened by 3 bases and J by 8 bases, with 14 bases between the two germline ends. The germline V gene has CDR1 GTSNPN and CDR2 SVGIG (reference sequence). The CDR3 totals 13 residues. The DNA of the CDR3 is TGTGCCTGGAGGTTTGGGGAAAGGGATGAGCAGTTCTTC. This encodes CAWRFGERDEQFF.

This chain joins TRBV28 and TRBJ2-7; 9 bases map to TRBD2. The CDR3 is 13 amino acids. V shed 10 bases, J shed 1 base, and the junction held 5 bases outside the gene matches. Germline V gives CDR1 MDHEN, CDR2 SYDVKM. The CDR3 loop is CATGREGSYEQYF. CDR3 nucleotide sequence: TGTGCCACGGGGCGGGAGGGTTCCTACGAGCAGTACTTC.

This clonotype was found a few times. The chain employs TRBV7-2 and TRBJ1-4; possible D gene TRBD1, 6 bases. Germline V gene sequence: CDR1 SGHTA, CDR2 FQGNSA. The CDR3 is 14 amino acids. With 6 bases removed from V and 3 bases from J, the gap between germline ends came to 11 bases. As DNA, the CDR3 is TGTGCCAGCAGGCAGGGGCTGGCTAATGAAAAACTGTTTTTT. Translating it yields CASRQGLANEKLFF.

This clonotype has only a few counts. Being one base from a much bigger clone, this may be a read error. CDR3 coding DNA: TGCAGTGCTCTTCGCCGACAGGAACATTACAATGAGCAGTACTTC. It is translated as CSALRRQEHYNEQYF. The chain links TRBV20-1 to TRBJ2-5; D possibly corresponds to TRBD1 (6 bases). Germline CDR1 reads DFQATT; CDR2 reads SNEGSKA (reference sequence). Trimming took 5 bases from V and 11 from J, leaving 27 bases between them. The CDR3 runs to 15 residues.

The chain links TRBV28 to TRBJ2-7; 7 nucleotides line up with TRBD1. The CDR3 consists of 15 residues. V was pared by 6 bases and J by 2 bases, with 10 bases of the junction left unmatched. Germline lookup yields CDR1 MDHEN and CDR2 SYDVKM. CDR3 DNA: TGTGCCAGCAGATACTTATGGGACAGTGCCTACGAGCAGTACTTC. This sequence encodes CASRYLWDSAYEQYF.

A few counts support this clonotype. V and J are TRBV20-1 and TRBJ2-5, with a tentative D call TRBD1 (6 bases). In germline, CDR1 is DFQATT, CDR2 SNEGSKA (reference sequence). This CDR3 has 14 residues. V was clipped by 6 bases and J by 0 bases, with 14 bases between them. CDR3 sequence: CSALRTANQETQYF. As DNA, the CDR3 is TGCAGTGCCCTTAGGACAGCTAACCAAGAGACCCAGTACTTC.

As concerns this clonotype: An end of the junction differs from the germline gene, which may be a read error. The chain employs TRBV5-1 and TRBJ2-3; possibly TRBD2 for D (6 bases). CDR1 and CDR2 (germline): SGHRS, YFSETQ. This CDR3 is built from 15 residues. This CDR3 reads CASSPGGASTDTQYF. CDR3 sequence (DNA): TGTGCTAGCAGCCCCGGAGGGGCAAGCACAGATACGCAGTATTTT.

V is TRBV4-1 and J is TRBJ2-1, with unresolved D. Trimming removed 3 bases at V and 6 bases at J, with 6 bases between. CDR1 is MGHRA, CDR2 YSYEKL, per germline. This CDR3 region has 12 residues. The CDR3 DNA sequence: TGCGCCAGCAGCCACAAGTTCAATGAGCAGTTCTTC. Translated, it gives CASSHKFNEQFF.

The chain recombines TRBV25-1 with TRBJ2-3; D may be TRBD2 (5 bases). The CDR3 extends over 13 amino acids. Looked up from germline, CDR1 is MGHDK and CDR2 is SYGVNS. V was trimmed by 6 bases and J by 5 bases, leaving 12 bases between them. In DNA, the CDR3 is TGTGCCAGCAGAATGTTGGCGGGAGATACGCAGTATTTT. Translated: CASRMLAGDTQYF.

The CDR3 spells CSARDSTGGTPPYNEQFF. Written as DNA, the CDR3 is TGCAGTGCTAGAGATAGTACAGGGGGGACCCCGCCCTACAATGAGCAGTTCTTC. The chain carries TRBV20-1 and TRBJ2-1; TRBD1 matches 8 bases. CDR1 is DFQATT and CDR2 is SNEGSKA in the germline V gene (reference sequence). The CDR3 loop spans 18 amino acids. V gave up 0 bases and J gave up 2 bases; unmatched junction bases: 12.

This clonotype was seen only a few times. This chain joins TRBV27 and TRBJ2-7, with D perhaps given as TRBD1 or TRBD2 (5 bases each). This CDR3 spans 15 amino acids. Germline-derived CDR1 and CDR2 are MNHEY and SMNVEV (reference sequence). With 5 bases removed from V and 5 bases from J, the gap between germline ends came to 19 bases. The CDR3 DNA sequence: TGTGCCAGCAGTAACCGGGACGGGTTTGGGGACGAGCAGTACTTC. As protein: CASSNRDGFGDEQYF.

Ten or more counts support this clonotype. This chain joins TRBV7-2 and TRBJ2-5; TRBD1 matches at 9 bases. The CDR3 runs to 14 residues. V lost 4 bases to trimming and J lost 5 bases; unmatched junction nucleotides: 5. Germline values: CDR1 SGHTA, CDR2 FQGNSA. The CDR3 nucleotides are TGTGCCAGCAGCTCCGGGACAGGGTACGAGACCCAGTACTTC. It translates to CASSSGTGYETQYF.

This clonotype has a handful of counts. The rearrangement joins TRBV5-1 to TRBJ2-5; 7 bases map to TRBD1. The CDR3 sequence is 16 residues long. V gave up 4 bases and J gave up 1 base; unmatched junction bases: 10. Germline-derived CDR1 and CDR2 are SGHRS and YFSETQ. CDR3 coding DNA: TGCGCCAGCAGCCCTTCGGGACAGCTAGCCCAAGAGACCCAGTACTTC. As protein: CASSPSGQLAQETQYF.

This clonotype was counted between two and nine times. One base away lies a much larger clone, so this may be a sequencing read error. V and J are TRBV2 and TRBJ2-2; 7 positions match TRBD1. The CDR3 is made up of 14 amino acids. Germline V gene data show CDR1 as SNHLY and CDR2 as FYNNEI. In DNA form, the CDR3 reads TGTGCCGGCAGTACACAGGGGCATACCGGGGAGCTGTTTTTT. Translation: CAGSTQGHTGELFF.

V gene TRBV15 combines with J gene TRBJ2-7; no definite D call. Trimming stripped 0 bases from V and 3 bases from J, with 9 bases between. CDR1 and CDR2 (germline): LNHNV, YYDKDF (reference sequence). This CDR3 has 14 amino acids. CDR3 in amino acids: CATSRESADYEQYF. CDR3 DNA sequence: TGTGCCACCAGCAGAGAATCGGCGGACTACGAGCAGTACTTC.

In this sample, this clonotype turned up a few times. CDR3 in amino acids: CASSSSLAPGGYTF. The CDR3 DNA sequence: TGTGCCAGCAGCTCCTCTTTAGCACCGGGTGGCTACACCTTC. The chain links TRBV7-2 to TRBJ1-2; D unclear. This CDR3 has 14 amino acids. Germline CDR1 SGHTA, CDR2 FQGNSA. V lost 4 bases, J lost 7 bases, and 16 bases lay in between.

A remark on this clonotype: A much larger clone differs by one base, so this may be a read error. The rearrangement links TRBV12-3 or TRBV12-4 to TRBJ2-1; TRBD1 or TRBD2 may be the D gene (5 bases each). The germline V and J ends were trimmed by 7 bases and 2 bases, with 15 bases remaining between them. The CDR3 has 15 amino acids. CDR3 protein: CASTRVGTAYNEQFF. The CDR3 DNA sequence: TGTGCCAGCACCCGAGTCGGGACGGCCTACAATGAGCAGTTCTTC.

V is TRBV5-1 and J is TRBJ2-7; D not certain. The CDR3 consists of 14 residues. The V end lost 1 base, the J end lost 2 bases, and 10 bases lay between the germline ends. Germline CDR1 reads SGHRS; CDR2 reads YFSETQ. The CDR3 DNA sequence: TGCGCCAGCAGCTTGTCCCCAGCTACCTACGAGCAGTACTTC. It yields the protein CASSLSPATYEQYF.

The genes are TRBV3-1 and TRBJ1-5; possibly TRBD1 for D (5 bases). The CDR3 runs to 13 residues. The ends were cut back, 2 bases at V and 7 bases at J, with 9 bases in the middle. CDR1 is LGHDT, CDR2 YNNKEL, per germline (reference sequence). The CDR3 DNA follows: TGTGCCAGCAGCCAAAGACAGTACCAGCCCCAGCATTTT. The encoded protein is CASSQRQYQPQHF.